This T cell receptor beta chain originates from a study of cytomegalovirus exposure and HLA in healthy donors. Study-wide results and limits: The authors listed about 170 TCR beta chains as cytomegalovirus-associated. The authors confirmed in vitro that a few CMV-associated chains were specific for CMV antigens. By HLA locus, TCR association rates varied in a later analysis, with DRB1 showing the most and HLA-C the fewest. About 87% or about 30% of the time was how often most TCR beta V segments were productive, according to an earlier analysis.

Amplification used 60 Vbeta primers and 13 Jbeta primers. Here immunoSEQ multiplex PCR was the method, and the copy in TCRdb shows in-frame clones only, minus some. The sample holds approximately 100,000 clones; around 60% are singletons and the top ten take roughly 3.5%. Points on this clone: Its antigen is unknown. One end of the junction is discordant with germline, which a read error may explain.

The receptor was isolated from a woman between 50 and 59 years old in good health and CMV-seronegative. The sample comprised PBMCs.

The CDR3, as DNA: TGTGCCAGTAGTGCAGAAACCCACCCCACCGGGGAGCTGTTTTTT. It translates to CASSAETHPTGELFF. V is TRBV6-4 and J is TRBJ2-2, with D unclear. The germline V gene encodes CDR1 MRHNA and CDR2 SNTAGT. The CDR3 loop spans 15 amino acids.